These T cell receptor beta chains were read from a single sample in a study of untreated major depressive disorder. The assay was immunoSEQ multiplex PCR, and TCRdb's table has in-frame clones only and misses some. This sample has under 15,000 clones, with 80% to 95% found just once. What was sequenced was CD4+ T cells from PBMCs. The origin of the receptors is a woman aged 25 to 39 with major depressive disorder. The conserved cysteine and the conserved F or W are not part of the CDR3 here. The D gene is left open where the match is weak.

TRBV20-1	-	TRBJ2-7	SAFLGGEQY
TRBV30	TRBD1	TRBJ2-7	AWSFGTAYEQY
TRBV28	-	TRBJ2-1	ASSLGTTNEYNEQF
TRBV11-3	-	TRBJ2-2	ASSLGVAGELF
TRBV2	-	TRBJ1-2	ASRTGQIYGYT
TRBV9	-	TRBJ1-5	ASSDRKQPQH
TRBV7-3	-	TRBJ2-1	ASSLGGRAYNEQF
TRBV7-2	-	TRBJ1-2	ASSFPNYGYT
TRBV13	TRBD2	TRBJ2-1	ASSSPLSGTSGAYNEQF
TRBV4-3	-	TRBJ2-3	ASSQDPADTQY
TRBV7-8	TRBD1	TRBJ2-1	ASSRDRVDNEQF
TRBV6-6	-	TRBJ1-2	ASRNYRETNYGYT
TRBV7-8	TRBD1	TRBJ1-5	ASSLRDRGNQPQH
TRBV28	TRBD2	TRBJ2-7	ASRLADRSYEQY
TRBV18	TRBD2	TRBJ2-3	ASSPGPRTSADTQY
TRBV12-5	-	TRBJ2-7	ASGSNRDVSYEQY
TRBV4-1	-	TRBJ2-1	ASRETDRLSYNEQF
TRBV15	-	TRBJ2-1	ATSRDFGAYNEQF
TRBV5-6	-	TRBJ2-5	ASSWGGRVETQY
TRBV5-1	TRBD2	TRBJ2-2	ASSPARGGNTGELF
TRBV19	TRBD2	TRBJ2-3	ASTSGSTDTQY
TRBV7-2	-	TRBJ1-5	ASSPGGPRPQH
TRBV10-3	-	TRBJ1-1	AIRQRVIAGPENTEAF
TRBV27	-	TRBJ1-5	ASSFNRASNQPQH
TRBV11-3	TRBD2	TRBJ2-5	ASSYSGTSGKETQY
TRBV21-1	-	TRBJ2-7	AILLAGGHYEQY
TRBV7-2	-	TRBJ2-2	ASSLEPLQGPGELF
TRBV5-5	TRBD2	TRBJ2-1	ASSSLAGGRNEQF
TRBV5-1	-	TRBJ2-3	ASSGPTTDTQY
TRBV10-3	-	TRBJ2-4	AISDGENIQY
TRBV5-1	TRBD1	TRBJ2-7	ASQLRQGTSYEQY
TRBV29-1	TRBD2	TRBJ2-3	SVALMGGSGATDTQY
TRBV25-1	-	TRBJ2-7	ASSEYGMSSYEQY
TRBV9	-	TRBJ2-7	ASREGYEQY
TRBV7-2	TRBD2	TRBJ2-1	ASSIAGSSYNEQF
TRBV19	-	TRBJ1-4	ASRWVSSTNEKLF
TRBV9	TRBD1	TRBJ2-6	ASSDRDRWVSGANVLT
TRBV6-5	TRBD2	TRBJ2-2	ASSQGLAGVGELF
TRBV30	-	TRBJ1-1	ASARPRAEAF
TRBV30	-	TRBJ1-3	AWQASSGNTIY
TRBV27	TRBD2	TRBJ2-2	ASSTTSGTRTGELF
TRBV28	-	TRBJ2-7	ASSPPGDGLRNEQY
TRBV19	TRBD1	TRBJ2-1	ASSIAETGIPEQF
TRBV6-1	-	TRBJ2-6	ASSAGPGANVLT
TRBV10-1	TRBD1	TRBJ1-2	ASSWDRGYGYT
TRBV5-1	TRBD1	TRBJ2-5	ASSLDGTGGRETQY
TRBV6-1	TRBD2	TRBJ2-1	ASGTSAYNEQF
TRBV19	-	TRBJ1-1	ASSRQPGNTEAF
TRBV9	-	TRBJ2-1	ASSVRWGDEQF
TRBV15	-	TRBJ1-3	ATSRSRRTAFGNTIY
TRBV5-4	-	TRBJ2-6	ASSKKTDFSGANVLT
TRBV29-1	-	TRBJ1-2	SVEKALDSLSYT
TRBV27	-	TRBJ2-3	ASRKTEKGTQY
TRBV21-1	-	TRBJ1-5	ASSKGARGKSQPQH